The 27 T cell receptor beta chains given below trace back to one sample, sequenced in a study of CD8 T cells in Susac syndrome. When the RNA was reverse transcribed, random hexamers were used with an input of roughly 0.5 to 1 ug. MiXCR, run by TCRdb on the immunoSEQ multiplex PCR reads, gives a single entry per CDR3 protein. The sample carries under 200,000 distinct CDR3 sequences, approximately 96% recorded once. Sequenced input: CD4+ T cells from PBMCs. Receptor source: a human donor with Susac syndrome.

The chain links TRBV4-3 to TRBJ1-5; possibly TRBD1 for D (6 bases). The CDR3 has 15 amino acids. Germline V gene sequence: CDR1 LGHNA, CDR2 YSLEER. V was shortened by 0 bases and J by 6 bases, with 12 bases between the two germline ends. DNA for the CDR3: TGCGCCAGCAGCCAAGATTTCAGGACAGTTCAGCCCCAGCATTTT. It specifies CASSQDFRTVQPQHF.

The CDR3 loop is CASSIGPGLNTEAFF. The CDR3 DNA sequence: TGTGCCAGTAGTATAGGGCCAGGATTGAACACTGAAGCTTTCTTT. The J gene is TRBJ1-1, the V gene TRBV19; D gene ambiguous. The germline CDR1 and CDR2 sequences are LNHDA and SQIVND (reference sequence). CDR3 length equals 15 residues. Trimming left V 1 base short and J 0 bases short, with 9 bases between.

The rearrangement uses TRBV3-1 and TRBJ2-1; a possible D gene is TRBD2 (6 bases). The germline V and J ends were trimmed by 5 bases and 0 bases, with 20 bases remaining between them. The germline V gene encodes CDR1 LGHDT and CDR2 YNNKEL (reference sequence). The CDR3 is 18 amino acids. CDR3 DNA sequence: TGTGCCAGCAGCAATAGACGAATGAGCGGGCTCTCCTACAATGAGCAGTTCTTC. This gives the protein CASSNRRMSGLSYNEQFF.

The genes are TRBV9 and TRBJ2-7; D not certain. With 0 bases removed from V and 8 bases from J, the gap between germline ends came to 18 bases. The CDR3 totals 15 residues. Germline loops: CDR1 SGDLS, CDR2 YYNGEE. The CDR3 protein is CASSVGGDPTIKQYF. In DNA, the CDR3 is TGTGCCAGCAGCGTAGGCGGCGACCCTACGATAAAGCAGTACTTC.

The rearrangement links TRBV6-5 to TRBJ2-2; possibly TRBD1 for D (6 bases). Germline V lookup: CDR1 MNHEY, CDR2 SVGAGI. V lost 5 bases and J lost 0, with 10 bases in between. The CDR3 runs 15 residues. The chain's CDR3 is CASSRDRPNTGELFF. CDR3 DNA: TGTGCCAGCAGTCGCGACAGGCCGAACACCGGGGAGCTGTTTTTT.

The CDR3 coding sequence is TGCAGCGTTGAAAGGACAGGTCAAGAGACCCAGTACTTC. Translated: CSVERTGQETQYF. The gene calls are TRBV29-1 and TRBJ2-5, with TRBD1 identical over 7 bases. V lost 2 bases, J lost 2 bases, and 2 bases stayed unmatched. The CDR3 is 13 amino acids. Germline V gives CDR1 SQVTM, CDR2 ANQGSEA.

The chain combines TRBV14 with TRBJ1-1; maybe TRBD1 (5 bases). In germline, CDR1 is SGHDN, CDR2 FVKESK. V lost 3 bases and J 5 bases, leaving 7 bases between the germline ends. This CDR3 comprises 12 residues. CDR3 coding DNA: TGTGCCAGCAGCCAGGGGCCAACTGAAGCTTTCTTT. Protein: CASSQGPTEAFF.

The genes are TRBV12-3 or TRBV12-4 and TRBJ1-3; D not resolved. The length of the CDR3 is 12 residues. V gave up 3 bases and J gave up 8 bases, with 8 bases separating them. The CDR3 DNA is TGTGCCAGCAGTTTTATCCCGGACACCATATATTTT. Its translation: CASSFIPDTIYF.

The J gene is TRBJ2-5, the V gene TRBV5-6, with D possibly TRBD1 on 5 matching bases. Germline CDR1 and CDR2: SGHDT and YYEEEE. The V end was cut by 4 bases, the J end by 3 bases, with 13 bases between. The CDR3 loop spans 14 amino acids. CDR3 protein: CASSPLDTEETQYF. CDR3 coding DNA: TGTGCCAGCAGCCCTCTGGACACCGAAGAGACCCAGTACTTC. Variable domain in full (rest from reference TRBV5-6 and TRBJ2-5): DAGVTQSPTHLIKTRGQQVTLRCSPKSGHDTVSWYQQALGQGPQFIFQYYEEEERQRGNFPDRFSGHQFPNYSSELNVNALLLGDSALYLCASSPLDTEETQYFGPGTRLLVL.

V is TRBV30 and J is TRBJ1-1; no definite D call. V was shortened by 4 bases and J by 0 bases, with 9 bases between the two germline ends. This CDR3 has 13 residues. Germline V CDR1 and CDR2: GTSNPN, SVGIG (reference sequence). Written as DNA, the CDR3 is TGTGCCTGGAATAAGGGAATGAACACTGAAGCTTTCTTT. Residues: CAWNKGMNTEAFF.

The chain employs TRBV6-6 and TRBJ1-2, with D unclear. The CDR3 has 10 amino acids. Germline values: CDR1 MNHNY, CDR2 SVGAGI (reference sequence). V shed 8 bases and J shed 12 bases, with 13 bases lying between them. CDR3 nucleotides: TGTGCCAGCGGCCTGCATGCGGACACCTTC. The encoded protein is CASGLHADTF.

The chain has TRBV28 and TRBJ2-5; D gene uncertain. Germline lookup yields CDR1 MDHEN and CDR2 SYDVKM. The V end was cut by 4 bases, the J end by 5 bases, with 8 bases between. There are 12 residues in the CDR3. The chain's CDR3 is CASSSDRETQYF. The CDR3 coding sequence is TGTGCCAGCAGTTCCGACCGGGAGACCCAGTACTTC.

The V and J genes are TRBV15 and TRBJ2-5; 8 positions agree with TRBD2. V was clipped by 1 base and J by 7 bases; unmatched bases: 8. CDR1 LNHNV and CDR2 YYDKDF come from the germline V gene (reference sequence). The CDR3 is 15 amino acids. The CDR3 sequence: CATSRGGGTAVTQYF. DNA of the CDR3: TGTGCCACCAGCAGAGGCGGGGGGACCGCTGTGACCCAGTACTTC.

The chain is built from TRBV4-2 and TRBJ2-7, with D uncertain. CDR1 and CDR2 (germline): LGHNA, YNFKEQ. Trimming took off 0 bases at V and 3 bases at J, with 15 bases between the two ends. The CDR3 is made up of 16 amino acids. The CDR3 coding sequence is TGTGCCAGCAGCCAAGAGGGCAGGATTAAGCTCTACGAGCAGTACTTC. Its protein is CASSQEGRIKLYEQYF.

The chain employs TRBV28 and TRBJ1-2; D perhaps matches TRBD1 (5 bases). The CDR3 totals 15 residues. V lost 2 bases and J 7 bases, leaving 17 bases between the germline ends. Germline V gives CDR1 MDHEN, CDR2 SYDVKM. The CDR3 coding sequence is TGTGCCAGCAGTTTACCCCCCCCCGGGGGTCGTGGCTACACCTTC. Its translation is CASSLPPPGGRGYTF.

The chain uses TRBV12-3 or TRBV12-4 and TRBJ1-2, with D maybe TRBD1 (6 bases). Trimming shortened V by 5 bases and J by 4 bases, and 14 bases separated the two germline ends. This CDR3 region has 14 residues. CDR3 DNA: TGTGCCAGCAGTGGACAGATCAGCTCCTATGGCTACACCTTC. It encodes CASSGQISSYGYTF.

The chain employs TRBV5-4 and TRBJ1-5, with a tentative D call TRBD1 (5 bases). CDR3 length: 14 amino acids. The V and J ends lost 2 bases and 5 bases respectively, with 11 bases between them. Germline V lookup: CDR1 SGHNT, CDR2 YYREEE (reference sequence). This CDR3 reads CASSLDLGDQPQHF. CDR3 DNA sequence: TGTGCCAGCAGCTTAGATTTGGGGGATCAGCCCCAGCATTTT.

The rearrangement links TRBV5-1 to TRBJ2-2; no definite D call. Germline V lookup: CDR1 SGHRS, CDR2 YFSETQ. This CDR3 comprises 13 residues. With 4 bases removed from V and 6 bases from J, the gap between germline ends came to 10 bases. The DNA of the CDR3 is TGCGCCAGCAGCCGAATTGGCCCCGGGGAGCTGTTTTTT. Translation: CASSRIGPGELFF.

This chain connects TRBV27 to TRBJ1-4; D uncertain. Germline V gene sequence: CDR1 MNHEY, CDR2 SMNVEV (reference sequence). V lost 5 bases to trimming and J lost 0 bases, with 7 bases between them. This CDR3 spans 14 amino acids. In DNA form, the CDR3 reads TGTGCCAGCAGTGCCTTTGCAACTAATGAAAAACTGTTTTTT. Translation: CASSAFATNEKLFF. Using reference TRBV27 and TRBJ1-4 for the parts outside the CDR3, the full variable domain is EAQVTQNPRYLITVTGKKLTVTCSQNMNHEYMSWYRQDPGLGLRQIYYSMNVEVTDKGDVPEGYKVSRKEKRNFPLILESPSPNQTSLYFCASSAFATNEKLFFGSGTQLSVL.

This chain connects TRBV28 to TRBJ1-1; D is unresolved. The germline gives CDR1 MDHEN, CDR2 SYDVKM. The CDR3 length is 13 residues. Trimming shortened V by 3 bases and J by 7 bases, and 12 bases separated the two germline ends. The CDR3 DNA reads TGTGCCAGCAGTTTCCGGGATTGGGGTGAAGCTTTCTTT. Translated, it gives CASSFRDWGEAFF.

The genes are TRBV29-1 and TRBJ2-1; 7 positions match TRBD2. V shed 7 bases and J 4 bases; nucleotides not matched to a gene: 7. The CDR3 sequence is 13 residues long. Germline CDR1 and CDR2: SQVTM and ANQGSEA. CDR3 DNA: TGCAGCGCCGCTAGCGGAATATACAATGAGCAGTTCTTC. As protein: CSAASGIYNEQFF.

V usage is TRBV19 and J usage is TRBJ1-6; D is ambiguous. The germline CDR1 and CDR2 sequences are LNHDA and SQIVND (reference sequence). The CDR3 covers 13 residues. V lost 3 bases to trimming and J lost 10 bases, with 10 bases between them. The DNA of the CDR3 is TGTGCCAGTAGTATCAACTACCTATCACCCCTCCACTTT. Its protein is CASSINYLSPLHF.

The chain carries TRBV30 and TRBJ1-2; D may be TRBD1 (5 bases). Trimming took off 7 bases at V and 5 bases at J, with 14 bases between the two ends. From germline, CDR1 is GTSNPN and CDR2 SVGIG (reference sequence). This CDR3 region has 12 residues. The CDR3 DNA sequence: TGTGCCTCCTGGGACGGCAGATATGGCTACACCTTC. It encodes CASWDGRYGYTF.

V is TRBV5-4 and J is TRBJ1-6, with TRBD1 matching 12 bases. This CDR3 spans 16 amino acids. The trim removed 0 bases at V and 6 bases at J, leaving 1 base unmatched. Per the germline V gene, CDR1 is SGHNT and CDR2 is YYREEE (reference sequence). CDR3 coding DNA: TGTGCCAGCAGCTTGGGGGACAGGGGGCTTAATTCACCCCTCCACTTT. Residues: CASSLGDRGLNSPLHF.

The CDR3 nucleotides read TGTGCCAGCAGCCCCAGGGGACAGGGGCACAATCAGCCCCAGCATTTT. This encodes CASSPRGQGHNQPQHF. The chain combines TRBV3-1 with TRBJ1-5; 10 bases agree with TRBD1. The V segment lost 4 bases and the J segment 3 bases; nucleotides outside the gene matches: 6. This CDR3 has 16 residues. The V gene's germline CDR1 is LGHDT and CDR2 YNNKEL (reference sequence).

Here the CDR3 DNA reads TGCAGTGCTAGAGGGGGGAGCGGGAACACTGAAGCTTTCTTT. Amino acid sequence: CSARGGSGNTEAFF. The gene calls are TRBV20-1 and TRBJ1-1; a weak D match, TRBD1 (5 bases). From germline, CDR1 is DFQATT and CDR2 SNEGSKA (reference sequence). V was clipped by 1 base and J by 1 base, with 10 bases between them. The CDR3 totals 14 residues.

The chain links TRBV18 to TRBJ1-1; D unresolved. V lost 1 base and J lost 0, with 9 bases in between. The germline CDR1 and CDR2 sequences are KGHSH and LQKENI. This CDR3 is 15 amino acids long. DNA of the CDR3: TGTGCCAGCTCACCACGAATGGAGATGAACACTGAAGCTTTCTTT. Protein: CASSPRMEMNTEAFF.